This passage covers 25 T cell receptor beta chains from one sample sequenced in a study of regulatory T cells in long-lasting Graves disease. To make TCR beta libraries, researchers used iRepertoire HTBI primers and Arm-PCR of CDR3 regions. TCRdb recomputed calls from the multiplex PCR reads with MiXCR, one row per CDR3 protein. The sample holds some 330,000 distinct CDR3 sequences, roughly 24% seen once. The time point: persistent/refractory GD, antithyroid drugs over 5 years with positive TRAb. There was RNA extracted from PBMCs, and the TCR library was made from it. The sequencing used peripheral blood mononuclear cells (PBMCs), collected when the disease was refractory, from a patient treated with antithyroid drugs. The receptors originated from a middle-aged woman with Graves disease.

This clonotype was counted at least ten times. This chain joins TRBV28 and TRBJ1-2; D may be TRBD1 (5 bases). Germline loops: CDR1 MDHEN, CDR2 SYDVKM. V was trimmed by 4 bases and J by 1 base, leaving 16 bases between them. The length of the CDR3 is 16 residues. DNA for the CDR3: TGTGCCAGCAGTTCCATCCGGGACTTCCGTAACTATGGCTACACCTTC. The encoded protein is CASSSIRDFRNYGYTF.

This clonotype came up many times. This rearrangement joins TRBV6-5 to TRBJ1-5; D is undetermined. The germline V gene encodes CDR1 MNHEY and CDR2 SVGAGI. The CDR3 loop spans 15 amino acids. Trimming took 1 base from V and 7 from J, leaving 14 bases between them. As DNA, the CDR3 is TGTGCCAGCAGTTACTGGTTTGAACAAGGGCAGCCCCAGCATTTT. Amino acid sequence: CASSYWFEQGQPQHF.

With respect to this clonotype: No DNA is shown, since the ends of the CDR3 on it are uncertain; the CDR3 is the one TCRdb lists. V gene TRBV2 combines with J gene TRBJ2-7; the table's D call of TRBD1 was not tested on the DNA. Germline CDR1 reads SNHLY; CDR2 reads FYNNEI. The CDR3 totals 21 residues, both ends included. The CDR3 is CASSSFRLRFGAGTGDYEQYF.

This chain uses TRBV6-1 with TRBJ2-1, with 8 nucleotides matching TRBD2. This CDR3 contains 15 residues. Germline-derived CDR1 and CDR2 are MNHNS and SASEGT. With 6 bases clipped from V and 4 bases from J, the junction kept 8 bases outside the gene matches. The CDR3: CASSQGLVGYNEQFF. CDR3 in DNA: TGTGCCAGCAGCCAGGGACTAGTGGGGTACAATGAGCAGTTCTTC.

Only a few counts were recorded for this clonotype. A single base separates this from a much larger clone, so it may be a read error. The V gene is TRBV2, the J gene TRBJ2-7; possible D gene TRBD2, 6 bases. CDR3 length equals 14 residues. Trimming stripped 6 bases from V and 4 bases from J, with 16 bases between. Germline assignment: CDR1 SNHLY and CDR2 FYNNEI. CDR3: CASSDRLVEYEQYF. The DNA of the CDR3 is TGTGCCAGCAGCGACAGACTAGTGGAATACGAGCAGTACTTC.

J is TRBJ2-3 and V is TRBV28; D might be TRBD1 (6 bases). V was trimmed by 5 bases and J by 6 bases, leaving 15 bases between them. The germline V gene encodes CDR1 MDHEN and CDR2 SYDVKM. CDR3 length equals 14 residues. CDR3 in amino acids: CASSRTEPWDTQYF. In DNA form, the CDR3 reads TGTGCCAGCAGTCGGACAGAGCCGTGGGATACGCAGTATTTT.

This clonotype was seen ten or more times. The J gene is TRBJ2-5, the V gene TRBV29-1, with D maybe TRBD1 (6 bases). The CDR3 extends over 13 amino acids. Germline lookup yields CDR1 SQVTM and CDR2 ANQGSEA. V gave up 8 bases and J gave up 5 bases, with 18 bases separating them. The CDR3 loop reads CSIPAGVGETQYF. The CDR3 DNA sequence: TGCAGCATTCCCGCAGGGGTAGGGGAGACCCAGTACTTC. Based on the CDR3 plus reference TRBV29-1 and TRBJ2-5, the full variable domain is SAVISQKPSRDICQRGTSLTIQCQVDSQVTMMFWYRQQPGQSLTLIATANQGSEATYESGFVIDKFPISRPNLTFSTLTVSNMSPEDSSIYLCSIPAGVGETQYFGPGTRLLVL.

This clonotype was observed many times. V usage is TRBV28 and J usage is TRBJ2-7, with 11 nucleotides matching TRBD2. The junction had 10 bases not matched to a gene; V was cut back by 5 bases and J by 1 base. The CDR3 contains 17 residues. Looked up from germline, CDR1 is MDHEN and CDR2 is SYDVKM. CDR3 nucleotide sequence: TGTGCCAGCAGTCGCTCGGGACTAGCGGACTCTTCCTACGAGCAGTACTTC. Translated: CASSRSGLADSSYEQYF.

In nucleotides, the CDR3 is TGTGCCAGTAGTAACTGGGCGGCAACTAATGAAAAACTGTTTTTT. This gives the protein CASSNWAATNEKLFF. The chain carries TRBV19 and TRBJ1-4; D unclear. V gave up 4 bases and J gave up 0 bases, with 9 bases separating them. CDR1 is LNHDA, CDR2 SQIVND, per germline (reference sequence). The length of the CDR3 is 15 residues.

The rearrangement uses TRBV28 and TRBJ2-5; 11 bases are shared with TRBD2. This CDR3 comprises 18 residues. CDR1 and CDR2 from the germline V gene are MDHEN and SYDVKM. Trimming took 6 bases from V and 2 from J; bases not matched to a gene: 14. The CDR3 region is CASSQAASGRSAQETQYF. The CDR3 region has the DNA TGTGCCAGCAGCCAAGCCGCTAGCGGGAGGTCTGCGCAAGAGACCCAGTACTTC. Together with reference TRBV28 and TRBJ2-5, the CDR3 gives the full variable domain: DVKVTQSSRYLVKRTGEKVFLECVQDMDHENMFWYRQDPGLGLRLIYFSYDVKMKEKGDIPEGYSVSREKKERFSLILESASTNQTSMYLCASSQAASGRSAQETQYFGPGTRLLVL.

The chain is built from TRBV7-2 and TRBJ2-2; 7 nucleotides agree with TRBD2. This CDR3 has 19 residues. V shed 4 bases, J shed 5 bases, and the junction held 19 bases outside the gene matches. CDR1 and CDR2 (germline): SGHTA, FQGNSA. This chain's CDR3 is CASSSSGKRGVFYTGELFF. In DNA, the CDR3 is TGTGCCAGCAGCTCCAGCGGGAAGAGGGGAGTGTTTTATACCGGGGAGCTGTTTTTT.

V usage is TRBV14 and J usage is TRBJ2-2; 7 bases are shared with TRBD2. CDR1 and CDR2 from the germline V gene are SGHDN and FVKESK. J was trimmed by 6 bases and V by 4 bases; bases with no gene match: 5. This CDR3 is 14 amino acids long. In nucleotides, the CDR3 is TGTGCCAGCAGCCGGTACCGGGAGGCCGGGGAGCTGTTTTTT. Encoded protein: CASSRYREAGELFF.

This clonotype was counted ten times or more. J is TRBJ1-5 and V is TRBV12-3 or TRBV12-4; a weak D match, TRBD1 (6 bases). V was pared by 6 bases and J by 2 bases, with 14 bases between. The CDR3 sequence is 15 residues long. CDR3 nucleotide sequence: TGTGCCAGCAGGAAACAGGGAAATGGCAATCAGCCCCAGCATTTT. This codes for CASRKQGNGNQPQHF.

This clonotype turned up a few times. The rearrangement uses TRBV3-1 and TRBJ2-7, with 13 bases lining up with TRBD2. V gave up 0 bases and J gave up 6 bases; unmatched junction bases: 8. The CDR3 covers 17 residues. CDR1 LGHDT and CDR2 YNNKEL come from the germline V gene (reference sequence). The CDR3, as DNA: TGTGCCAGCAGCCAAGATATTCGACTAGCGGGAGGTCTCGAGCAGTACTTC. As protein: CASSQDIRLAGGLEQYF.

V gene TRBV5-1 combines with J gene TRBJ2-1; D unclear. Germline V gene sequence: CDR1 SGHRS, CDR2 YFSETQ. Trimming removed 3 bases from V and 9 bases from J, with 13 bases in between. CDR3 length equals 13 residues. The CDR3 loop is CASSSGLGGEQFF. CDR3 sequence (DNA): TGCGCCAGCAGCTCTGGATTGGGCGGTGAGCAGTTCTTC.

This clonotype has only one observation. The chain employs TRBV19 and TRBJ2-2; 12 nucleotides agree with TRBD2. The CDR3 length is 16 residues. CDR1 and CDR2 (germline): LNHDA, SQIVND (reference sequence). Germline trimming cut 6 bases from V and 4 bases from J; bases unmatched to any gene: 6. The chain's CDR3 is CASRPTSGSGTGELFF. Written as DNA, the CDR3 is TGTGCCAGTAGACCGACTAGCGGGAGTGGCACCGGGGAGCTGTTTTTT.

This clonotype was counted a single time. The chain couples TRBV2 to TRBJ2-1; D assignment may be TRBD1 or TRBD2 (5 bases each). Germline V gene lookup returns CDR1 SNHLY and CDR2 FYNNEI. V shed 5 bases and J shed 6 bases, with 17 bases lying between them. The CDR3 has 15 amino acids. CDR3 protein: CASSRDGARSNEQFF. The CDR3 DNA follows: TGTGCCAGCAGTCGGGACGGGGCTCGAAGCAATGAGCAGTTCTTC. Based on the CDR3 plus reference TRBV2 and TRBJ2-1, the full variable domain is EPEVTQTPSHQVTQMGQEVILRCVPISNHLYFYWYRQILGQKVEFLVSFYNNEISEKSEIFDDQFSVERPDGSNFTLKIRSTKLEDSAMYFCASSRDGARSNEQFFGPGTRLTVL.

This chain uses TRBV5-6 with TRBJ2-1; a weak D match, TRBD1 (6 bases). Trimming took off 7 bases at V and 3 bases at J, with 17 bases between the two ends. The CDR3 has 15 amino acids. CDR1 SGHDT and CDR2 YYEEEE come from the germline V gene. DNA of the CDR3: TGTGCCAGCCGCGCCTCGGACAGTTACTACAATGAGCAGTTCTTC. Translation gives CASRASDSYYNEQFF.

This clonotype occurred many times. The chain is built from TRBV28 and TRBJ2-7, with 9 bases lining up with TRBD1. The CDR3 loop spans 16 amino acids. J was trimmed by 4 bases and V by 4 bases; bases with no gene match: 11. Per the germline V gene, CDR1 is MDHEN and CDR2 is SYDVKM. This CDR3 reads CASSYRTGTGKYEQYF. The DNA of the CDR3 is TGTGCCAGCAGTTATCGGACCGGGACAGGGAAGTACGAGCAGTACTTC.

The chain recombines TRBV10-1 with TRBJ2-7; D is undetermined. Trimming removed 5 bases from V and 0 bases from J, with 8 bases in between. Germline V gene lookup returns CDR1 WNHNN and CDR2 SYGVQD (reference sequence). CDR3 length: 13 amino acids. The CDR3: CASSKAGSYEQYF. The CDR3 coding sequence is TGCGCCAGCAGTAAGGCAGGCTCCTACGAGCAGTACTTC.

This clonotype was recorded at least ten times. CDR3 nucleotides: TGTGCCAGCAGTGAAGAGGCGGCACTCCAAGAGACCCAGTACTTC. It yields the protein CASSEEAALQETQYF. The chain couples TRBV2 to TRBJ2-5; D remains unclear. Germline lookup yields CDR1 SNHLY and CDR2 FYNNEI. This CDR3 is 15 amino acids long. The ends were cut back, 1 base at V and 1 base at J, with 10 bases in the middle.

This clonotype was found once. The chain combines TRBV15 with TRBJ1-6; TRBD1 is a possible D gene (6 bases). Germline V gene sequence: CDR1 LNHNV, CDR2 YYDKDF (reference sequence). CDR3 size: 18 residues. V was pared by 1 base and J by 7 bases, with 20 bases between. This CDR3 is CATSRVRSAGVNNSPLHF. In DNA, the CDR3 is TGTGCCACCAGCAGAGTTAGGTCTGCAGGGGTTAACAATTCACCCCTCCACTTT.

This clonotype has more than one count but fewer than ten. The rearrangement joins TRBV5-1 to TRBJ2-2; 14 nucleotides line up with TRBD2. CDR3 size: 19 residues. Unmatched junction bases numbered 14, after V lost 4 bases and J lost 6 bases. Germline V gene sequence: CDR1 SGHRS, CDR2 YFSETQ. The CDR3 is CASSKGTSGSPAIAGELFF. DNA for the CDR3: TGCGCCAGCAGCAAGGGGACTAGCGGGAGTCCGGCGATAGCCGGGGAGCTGTTTTTT.

This clonotype was seen a handful of times. The chain recombines TRBV15 with TRBJ2-4, with TRBD1 matching over 7 bases. Unmatched junction bases numbered 7, after V lost 5 bases and J lost 0 bases. CDR3 length: 16 residues. The germline gives CDR1 LNHNV, CDR2 YYDKDF (reference sequence). CDR3 sequence reads: CATSRRDSLAKNIQYF. DNA for the CDR3: TGTGCCACCAGCCGTCGGGACAGTCTAGCCAAAAACATTCAGTACTTC.

Many counts were recorded for this clonotype. V and J are TRBV12-3 or TRBV12-4 and TRBJ2-4; D is uncertain. CDR3 length equals 14 residues. Trimming took off 2 bases at V and 1 base at J, with 6 bases between the two ends. The CDR3 DNA reads as TGTGCCAGCAGTTTATCAGCGGCCAAAAACATTCAGTACTTC. This sequence encodes CASSLSAAKNIQYF.